A selection of T cell receptor beta chains follows, all from one sample in a study of cytomegalovirus exposure and HLA in healthy donors. Using immunoSEQ multiplex PCR, the repertoire was profiled, and TCRdb retains in-frame clones only, with some absent. The table lists 95,000 to 150,000 clones, 55% to 75% of them singletons. The material sequenced was PBMCs. Receptor source: a woman in her forties in good health and CMV-seropositive. The CDR3 runs from the conserved cysteine through the conserved F or W. The order of the fields is J gene, V gene, clone size, D gene, CDR3 protein, CDR3 DNA. The D gene is left open where the match is weak. Clone size is stated in some rows and not others, as once, few, many or a class when expanded.

TRBJ1-2,TRBV19,.,.,CASATGSYDYGYTF,TGTGCCAGCGCAACAGGCAGCTATGACTATGGCTACACCTTC
TRBJ1-1,TRBV29-1,.,TRBD1,CSVGTGITEAFF,TGCAGCGTTGGGACAGGGATAACTGAAGCTTTCTTT
TRBJ1-6,TRBV20-1,.,.,CSARGGLLHF,TGCAGTGCTAGAGGAGGGCTCCTCCACTTT
TRBJ1-1,TRBV12-5,.,.,CASGLGQVNTEAFF,TGTGCTAGTGGTTTGGGCCAGGTCAACACTGAAGCTTTCTTT
TRBJ2-5,TRBV27,once,.,CASSSDYEETQYF,TGTGCCAGCAGTTCGGACTATGAAGAGACCCAGTACTTC
TRBJ1-1,TRBV25-1,.,.,CASTKNTEAFF,TGTGCCAGCACCAAGAACACTGAAGCTTTCTTT
TRBJ2-7,TRBV18,.,.,CASSPLIPGSSYEQYF,TGTGCCAGCTCACCACTCATTCCGGGGTCCTCCTACGAGCAGTACTTC
TRBJ2-3,TRBV2,.,.,CASTGETDTQYF,TGTGCCAGCACCGGGGAAACAGATACGCAGTATTTT
TRBJ1-6,TRBV7-2,.,.,CASKGPSSYNSPLHF,TGTGCCAGCAAAGGCCCTAGCTCCTATAATTCACCCCTCCACTTT
TRBJ2-6,TRBV5-4,.,.,CASTPGGPFGSANVLTF,TGTGCCAGCACCCCAGGAGGCCCCTTTGGTTCGGCCAACGTCCTGACTTTC
TRBJ2-7,TRBV7-6,.,TRBD1,CASSLKATGVSNEQYF,TGTGCCAGCAGCTTAAAAGCGACAGGGGTCAGCAACGAGCAGTACTTC
TRBJ2-7,TRBV4-3,once,TRBD1,CASSQEIYPGQGSSSYEQYF,TGCGCCAGCAGCCAAGAGATATATCCGGGACAGGGGTCTTCCTCCTACGAGCAGTACTTC
TRBJ2-5,TRBV4-1,few,.,CASSQWPGGGDKEETQYF,TGCGCCAGCAGCCAGTGGCCCGGGGGAGGAGACAAAGAAGAGACCCAGTACTTC
TRBJ1-3,TRBV4-3,many,.,CASSQARHVSGNTIYF,TGCGCCAGCAGCCAAGCCCGACACGTCTCTGGAAACACCATATATTTT
TRBJ1-1,TRBV5-8,.,TRBD1,CASNGQGAGNTEAFF,TGTGCCAGCAACGGACAGGGGGCCGGGAACACTGAAGCTTTCTTT
TRBJ1-1,TRBV11-2,.,.,CASSFGHIFEAFF,TGTGCCAGCAGCTTCGGACATATTTTTGAAGCTTTCTTT
TRBJ1-2,TRBV2,.,TRBD1,CASRGDRGDYGYTF,TGTGCCAGCAGGGGAGACAGGGGTGACTATGGCTACACCTTC
TRBJ1-2,TRBV6-5,.,.,CASSYLGWGYTF,TGTGCCAGCAGTTACCTAGGCTGGGGCTACACCTTC
TRBJ2-3,TRBV6-1,.,TRBD1,CASTRQGTSTDTQYF,TGTGCCAGCACGCGACAGGGGACAAGCACAGATACGCAGTATTTT
TRBJ1-1,TRBV5-4,once,.,CASSLVQGSTEAFF,TGTGCCAGCAGCTTGGTGCAGGGCAGTACTGAAGCTTTCTTT
TRBJ1-5,TRBV2,.,.,CASNGNSNQPQHF,TGTGCCAGCAACGGTAATAGCAATCAGCCCCAGCATTTT
TRBJ2-1,TRBV7-2,.,.,CASSLSVNEQFF,TGTGCCAGCAGCTTATCGGTCAATGAGCAGTTCTTC
TRBJ1-2,TRBV2,.,.,CASSEATSYYGYTF,TGTGCCAGCAGTGAAGCGACAAGCTACTATGGCTACACCTTC
TRBJ2-7,TRBV7-2,.,TRBD2,CASSSGTSYEQYF,TGTGCCAGCAGCTCCGGGACTAGCTACGAGCAGTACTTC
TRBJ2-2,TRBV13,.,TRBD2,CASSHSGTSGNSGELFF,TGTGCCAGCAGCCATTCCGGGACTAGCGGGAACTCCGGGGAGCTGTTTTTT
TRBJ2-3,TRBV5-4,.,TRBD2,CASSLARGTGGRPDTQYF,TGTGCCAGCAGCTTGGCCAGGGGTACGGGGGGGCGTCCAGATACGCAGTATTTT
TRBJ1-2,TRBV6-6,.,.,CASSALRTVYGYTF,TGTGCCAGCAGTGCTCTCCGGACAGTCTATGGCTACACCTTC
TRBJ2-1,TRBV29-1,once,.,CSVEEPREQFF,TGCAGCGTTGAAGAGCCGCGAGAGCAGTTCTTC